These 3 T cell receptor beta chains were sequenced from one sample in a study of T cell responses to AZD1222 COVID-19 vaccine. Assay: immunoSEQ multiplex PCR; the TCRdb copy retains only in-frame clones and omits some. The table has under 150,000 clones, roughly 91% seen once. The sequencing here drew on peripheral blood, taken on day 0 of AZD1222 vaccination. These receptors all stem from an adult in good health.

The table lists this clone with a count of one. The CDR3 here is CSAATGKNTEAFF. The DNA of the CDR3 is TGCAGCGCCGCGACAGGGAAGAACACTGAAGCTTTCTTT. The J gene is TRBJ1-1, the V gene TRBV29-1; 7 bases map to TRBD1. The CDR3 is 13 residues long. The germline gives CDR1 SQVTM, CDR2 ANQGSEA. V lost 7 bases to trimming and J lost 1 base; unmatched junction nucleotides: 6.

The sample holds one count of this clone. This chain uses TRBV7-8 with TRBJ2-4; D possibly matches TRBD1 or TRBD2 (5 bases each). V was clipped by 5 bases and J by 10 bases, with 18 bases between them. The germline gives CDR1 SGHVS, CDR2 FQNEAQ. This CDR3 has 14 amino acids. CDR3 coding DNA: TGTGCCAGCAGCGCACGGGAAGGGGCATTTATTCAGTACTTC. This translates into CASSAREGAFIQYF. The whole variable domain, remainder taken from reference TRBV7-8 and TRBJ2-4, is GAGVSQSPRYKVAKRGQDVALRCDPISGHVSLFWYQQALGQGPEFLTYFQNEAQLDKSGLPSDRFFAERPEGSVSTLKIQRTQQEDSAVYLCASSAREGAFIQYFGAGTRLSVL.

The V call is TRBV2, the J call TRBJ1-6, with unresolved D. CDR3 length: 14 residues. CDR1 is SNHLY, CDR2 FYNNEI, per germline. V was trimmed by 3 bases and J by 6 bases, leaving 9 bases between them. The DNA of the CDR3 is TGTGCCAGCAGTGAGGTCCAGGTTAATTCACCCCTCCACTTT. It translates to CASSEVQVNSPLHF.